One sample yielded the 14 T cell receptor beta chains listed below, sequenced in a study of beta chain features in type 1 diabetes (dated by TCRdb to the late 2010s). Receptor amplification or capture employed the immunoSEQ multiplex PCR assay. The entire amount of isolated RNA was reverse transcribed using the High Capacity cDNA Reverse Transcription Kit, so the sequenced TCRB transcripts were expressed ones. Held by TCRdb, this immuneACCESS table contains in-frame sequences only and omits some clones. Under half of the omission traces to an unresolved V gene where checked; the cause of the rest is unknown. For this sample the table gives over 150,000 clones, of which roughly 8.1% were detected only once. Jointly, the top ten make up 0.55% to 0.65% of the sample. Sequencing input: central memory CD4+ T cells from blood. The origin of the receptors is a man between 18 and 35 years old in good health.

This clone was seen only a few times. The chain links TRBV5-1 to TRBJ2-3, with D possibly being TRBD2 (6 bases). The CDR3 is made up of 14 amino acids. Trimming shortened V by 4 bases and J by 6 bases, and 15 bases separated the two germline ends. The germline V gene encodes CDR1 SGHRS and CDR2 YFSETQ. This CDR3 is CASSMTSLRDTQYF. In DNA form, the CDR3 reads TGCGCCAGCAGCATGACTAGTCTCCGGGATACGCAGTATTTT.

In its sample, this clone was seen a few times. The chain carries TRBV5-1 and TRBJ1-4; the D is unclear. CDR1 is SGHRS, CDR2 YFSETQ, per germline. Trimming cost V 0 bases and J 0 bases, with 6 bases left between them. The CDR3 has 15 residues. The chain's CDR3 is CASSLASATNEKLFF. CDR3 nucleotide sequence: TGCGCCAGCAGCTTGGCCTCGGCAACTAATGAAAAACTGTTTTTT.

This rearrangement joins TRBV7-9 to TRBJ1-2; TRBD1 matches at 7 bases. This CDR3 has 12 residues. The ends lost 5 bases at V and 6 bases at J; junction bases unmatched: 3. The germline V gene has CDR1 SEHNR and CDR2 FQNEAQ (reference sequence). This CDR3 reads CASSRGQNGYTF. The CDR3 DNA sequence: TGTGCCAGCAGCAGGGGGCAGAATGGCTACACCTTC.

This clone occurred a few times. CDR3 amino acids: CASSLSSETQYF. The CDR3 nucleotides read TGTGCCAGCAGCTTGTCTTCGGAGACCCAGTACTTC. This chain joins TRBV5-4 and TRBJ2-5; D remains ambiguous. Germline V gene data show CDR1 as SGHNT and CDR2 as YYREEE (reference sequence). The CDR3 loop spans 12 amino acids. Deletions cut 1 base from V and 5 bases from J, with 6 bases between. Combining the CDR3 with reference TRBV5-4 and TRBJ2-5 gives the whole variable domain ETGVTQSPTHLIKTRGQQVTLRCSSQSGHNTVSWYQQALGQGPQFIFQYYREEENGRGNFPPRFSGLQFPNYSSELNVNALELDDSALYLCASSLSSETQYFGPGTRLLVL.

CDR3 bases: TGTGCCAGCAGTGACCATCTAACCAATGAGCAGTTCTTC. Protein product: CASSDHLTNEQFF. The J gene is TRBJ2-1, the V gene TRBV6-4; unclear D gene. Trimming stripped 2 bases from V and 6 bases from J, with 8 bases between. The CDR3 runs to 13 residues. Germline V CDR1 and CDR2: MRHNA, SNTAGT.

The chain couples TRBV18 to TRBJ1-2; D is perhaps TRBD1 (5 bases). Germline CDR1 reads KGHSH; CDR2 reads LQKENI. The CDR3 is made up of 12 amino acids. The V gene lost 2 bases and the J gene lost 6 bases, with 7 bases spanning the gap. CDR3 in amino acids: CASSPGTHGYTF. CDR3 in DNA: TGTGCCAGCTCACCAGGGACTCATGGCTACACCTTC.

This sequence joins TRBV28 and TRBJ2-3; TRBD2 aligns across 7 bases. V lost 7 bases and J lost 5; bases outside the gene matches: 15. The CDR3 sequence is 16 residues long. CDR1 is MDHEN and CDR2 is SYDVKM in the germline V gene. The CDR3 DNA reads TGTGCCAGCACCCCCGGAGGACTAGGGTATGGAGATACGCAGTATTTT. Its translation: CASTPGGLGYGDTQYF.

The CDR3 protein is CASTTPYGYTF. The CDR3 region has the DNA TGTGCCAGTACAACACCCTATGGCTACACCTTC. The rearrangement joins TRBV19 to TRBJ1-2; D is unresolved. The CDR3 has 11 amino acids. With 7 bases removed from V and 4 bases from J, the gap between germline ends came to 7 bases. Germline V gene data show CDR1 as LNHDA and CDR2 as SQIVND (reference sequence).

The chain carries TRBV29-1 and TRBJ2-7, with 8 bases fitting TRBD2. V was clipped by 8 bases and J by 6 bases; unmatched bases: 12. The CDR3 covers 13 residues. From germline, CDR1 is SQVTM and CDR2 ANQGSEA. The CDR3 nucleotides read TGCAGCACAACTACCGCGGGAGGTGGCGAGCAGTACTTC. The encoded protein is CSTTTAGGGEQYF.

This clone has just a few counts. The chain combines TRBV9 with TRBJ2-1; 9 nucleotides line up with TRBD2. CDR3 length equals 15 residues. The V segment lost 5 bases and the J segment 4 bases; nucleotides outside the gene matches: 7. Germline values: CDR1 SGDLS, CDR2 YYNGEE. The chain's CDR3 is CASSEETSGYNEQFF. CDR3 DNA: TGTGCCAGCAGTGAAGAGACTAGCGGTTACAATGAGCAGTTCTTC. The whole variable domain, filled in from reference TRBV9 and TRBJ2-1, reads DSGVTQTPKHLITATGQRVTLRCSPRSGDLSVYWYQQSLDQGLQFLIQYYNGEERAKGNILERFSAQQFPDLHSELNLSSLELGDSALYFCASSEETSGYNEQFFGPGTRLTVL.

As concerns this clone: Other DNA sequences in the sample encode the same CDR3. The chain employs TRBV7-2 and TRBJ1-4, with TRBD1 matching over 10 bases. The CDR3 covers 14 residues. CDR1 and CDR2 (germline): SGHTA, FQGNSA. The V gene end was trimmed by 3 bases and the J gene end by 7 bases; junction bases not matched to a gene: 2. In nucleotides, the CDR3 is TGTGCCAGCAGCTTGGGACAGGGGAGTGAAAAACTGTTTTTT. This translates into CASSLGQGSEKLFF.

The chain couples TRBV2 to TRBJ1-1, with TRBD1 identical over 7 bases. V lost 4 bases, J lost 1 base, and 9 bases stayed unmatched. This CDR3 contains 16 residues. CDR1 and CDR2 (germline): SNHLY, FYNNEI. In DNA, the CDR3 is TGTGCCAGCAGTGTACCTGTAGGGGGCGGGAACACTGAAGCTTTCTTT. It translates to CASSVPVGGGNTEAFF. The whole variable domain, remainder taken from reference TRBV2 and TRBJ1-1, is EPEVTQTPSHQVTQMGQEVILRCVPISNHLYFYWYRQILGQKVEFLVSFYNNEISEKSEIFDDQFSVERPDGSNFTLKIRSTKLEDSAMYFCASSVPVGGGNTEAFFGQGTRLTVV.

This clone has a handful of counts. The rearrangement uses TRBV6-1 and TRBJ1-5, with TRBD1 matching 10 bases. The trim removed 4 bases at V and 5 bases at J, leaving 2 bases unmatched. This CDR3 has 14 amino acids. Germline V gene sequence: CDR1 MNHNS, CDR2 SASEGT. Written as DNA, the CDR3 is TGTGCCAGCAGTGCGACAGGGGGCTATCAGCCCCAGCATTTT. It codes for CASSATGGYQPQHF.

At least ten counts were recorded for this clone. The chain is built from TRBV18 and TRBJ1-1; D perhaps matches TRBD1 (5 bases). Germline CDR1 is KGHSH and CDR2 is LQKENI. Trimming took off 2 bases at V and 1 base at J, with 11 bases between the two ends. CDR3 length: 15 residues. CDR3 sequence: CASSPGKGANTEAFF. The CDR3 DNA reads TGTGCCAGCTCACCAGGAAAAGGGGCGAACACTGAAGCTTTCTTT.